This T cell receptor beta chain originates from a study of CD8+CD57+ T cells in acquired aplastic anemia. The overall study: CD4+ and CD8+ cells, once sorted, gave DNA averaging about 3 ug. Study-wide points: Common to patients and controls were 25 to 30 CD8+ CDR3 sequences.

Comments on this clonotype: Its antigen is still unknown.

Genomic DNA was employed as the template in profiling TCR beta VDJ and CDR3. TCRdb re-derived calls from the reads in MiXCR, one entry per CDR3 protein. The table has more than 250,000 distinct CDR3 sequences, about 56% seen once. This receptor was identified in a human donor with severe aplastic anemia or a healthy control (not recorded which). Sequences were obtained from sorted CD4+, CD8+, or CD8+CD57+ T cells (not recorded which) from PBMCs.

The CDR3 here is CASSVGVAGGASGELFF. As DNA, the CDR3 is TGTGCCAGCAGCGTAGGAGTCGCCGGGGGGGCTTCCGGGGAGCTGTTTTTT. V usage is TRBV9 and J usage is TRBJ2-2; the match to TRBD2 covers 8 bases. Germline CDR1 and CDR2: SGDLS and YYNGEE. Trimming took 0 bases from V and 6 from J; bases not matched to a gene: 10. This CDR3 has 17 residues.